A single sample is the source of the 2 T cell receptor beta chains below, sequenced in a study of T cell responses to AZD1222 COVID-19 vaccine. Sequenced by immunoSEQ multiplex PCR; TCRdb stores in-frame clones only, minus some. The sample comprises roughly 150,000 clones, around nine tenths of which are singletons, and about 1.6% rests with the top ten. Sequencing used peripheral blood, obtained on day 0 of AZD1222 vaccination. These receptors all stem from an adult in good health.

The V gene is TRBV5-1, the J gene TRBJ1-5; TRBD1 is a possible D gene (6 bases). Trimming took 1 base from V and 0 from J, leaving 8 bases between them. The CDR3 totals 15 residues. Germline V lookup: CDR1 SGHRS, CDR2 YFSETQ. As DNA, the CDR3 is TGCGCCAGCAGCTTGACAGGGTCTAGCAATCAGCCCCAGCATTTT. Translating it yields CASSLTGSSNQPQHF.

The chain joins TRBV27 to TRBJ1-1; D is ambiguous. The CDR3 length is 13 residues. Between the trimmed V and J ends, which lost 7 bases and 1 base, there was a span of 10 bases. Germline V CDR1 and CDR2: MNHEY, SMNVEV (reference sequence). This CDR3 reads CASKRNRNTEAFF. DNA for the CDR3: TGTGCCAGCAAAAGGAATCGGAACACTGAAGCTTTCTTT.